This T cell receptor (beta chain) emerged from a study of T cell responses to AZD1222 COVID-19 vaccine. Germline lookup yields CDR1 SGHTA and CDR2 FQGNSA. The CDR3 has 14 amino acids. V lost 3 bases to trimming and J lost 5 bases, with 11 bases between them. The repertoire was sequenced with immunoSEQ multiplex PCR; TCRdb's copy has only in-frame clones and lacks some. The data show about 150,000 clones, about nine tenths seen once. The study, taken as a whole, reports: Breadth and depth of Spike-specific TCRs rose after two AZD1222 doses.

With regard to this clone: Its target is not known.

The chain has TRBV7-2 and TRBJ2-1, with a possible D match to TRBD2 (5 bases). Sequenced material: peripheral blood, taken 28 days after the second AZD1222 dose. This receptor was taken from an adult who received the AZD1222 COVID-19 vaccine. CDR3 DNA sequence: TGTGCCAGCAGCTTCGGGGTCCCACACAATGAGCAGTTCTTC. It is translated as CASSFGVPHNEQFF.